A single T cell receptor (beta chain) is shown here with its context. Antigen: not known. CDR1 and CDR2 (germline): MDHEN, SYDVKM. Trimming took 6 bases from V and 6 from J; bases not matched to a gene: 9. The CDR3 covers 14 residues. Primers: 60 Vbeta forward and 13 Jbeta reverse. The repertoire was sequenced with immunoSEQ multiplex PCR; TCRdb's copy has only in-frame clones and lacks some. This table holds 150,000 to 200,000 clones, approximately 85% found once. The data originate from a study of cytomegalovirus exposure and HLA in healthy donors. Study-wide findings and caveats: V segments that were indistinguishable, TRBV6-2 and TRBV6-3 among them, were omitted from analysis. CMV antigen specificity of three CMV-associated chains was confirmed in vitro.

This clonotype originated in a woman aged 45-65 years in good health and CMV-seronegative. This chain joins TRBV28 and TRBJ1-1, with 8 bases matching TRBD1. Sequencing input: PBMCs. The CDR3 protein is CASSQHQGASEAFF. In nucleotides, the CDR3 is TGTGCCAGCAGCCAACATCAGGGGGCCTCTGAAGCTTTCTTT.